This TCR beta chain comes out of a study of blood T cell repertoires in COVID-19. Overall study context: Nucleic acid was either cDNA or gDNA, and it came from T cells, B-cell-depleted T cells, or PBMCs.

In this sample, this clone turned up once. Authors' data handling: Amplifying reference gene primers gave estimates of nucleated cell counts. Clones were read by immunoSEQ multiplex PCR, and TCRdb kept only the in-frame ones, dropping some. The V and J calls and the clone size are those of that table, but D and trimming were determined from the DNA. The table includes fewer than 200,000 clones, roughly 79% detected once. J was trimmed by 7 bases and V by 6 bases; bases with no gene match: 5. The CDR3 is 12 amino acids. The germline V gene encodes CDR1 MNHEY and CDR2 SVGAGI. Sequenced sample: peripheral blood. This sequence originates from a woman aged 70 to 79 with acute or convalescent COVID-19. V gene TRBV6-5 combines with J gene TRBJ1-1; 7 bases are shared with TRBD1. CDR3 nucleotides: TGTGCCAGCAGCAGGGACAGCAATGAAGCTTTCTTT. It specifies CASSRDSNEAFF.